This TCR beta chain was sequenced in a study of T cell responses to AZD1222 COVID-19 vaccine. Samples with a second dose at about 4 or about 12 weeks were pooled together. Using immunoSEQ multiplex PCR, the repertoire was profiled, and TCRdb retains in-frame clones only, with some absent. The sample has approximately 120,000 clones, 84% seen once. Of note for this clone: No antigen is known for it.

Germline assignment: CDR1 SGHRS and CDR2 YFSETQ. The CDR3 totals 14 residues. The V gene lost 4 bases and the J gene lost 7 bases, with 18 bases spanning the gap. Study-wide points: The study found Spike-specific TCR breadth and depth rose after two AZD1222 doses. The donor group comprised mostly white British people and more females; the analysis possibly underestimated clonal diversity.

The origin of this receptor is an adult who received the AZD1222 COVID-19 vaccine. Source: peripheral blood, taken 28 days after the second AZD1222 dose. The rearrangement joins TRBV5-1 to TRBJ2-7; D might be TRBD1 (5 bases). The CDR3 spells CASSLGQGNREQYF. DNA of the CDR3: TGCGCCAGCAGCCTGGGTCAGGGTAACAGGGAGCAGTACTTC.